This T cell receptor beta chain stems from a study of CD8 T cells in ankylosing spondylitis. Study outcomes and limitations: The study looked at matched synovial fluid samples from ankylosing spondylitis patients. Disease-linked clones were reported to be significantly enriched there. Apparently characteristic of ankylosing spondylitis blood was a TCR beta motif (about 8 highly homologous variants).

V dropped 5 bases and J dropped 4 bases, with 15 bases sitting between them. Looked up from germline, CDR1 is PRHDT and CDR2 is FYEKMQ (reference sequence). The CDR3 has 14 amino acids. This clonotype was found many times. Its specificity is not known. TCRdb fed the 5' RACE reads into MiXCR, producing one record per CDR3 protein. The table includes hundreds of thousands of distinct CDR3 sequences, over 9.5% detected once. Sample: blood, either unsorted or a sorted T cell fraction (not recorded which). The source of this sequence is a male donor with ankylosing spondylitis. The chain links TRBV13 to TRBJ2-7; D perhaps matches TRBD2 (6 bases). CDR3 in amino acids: CASSNSGLIYEQYF. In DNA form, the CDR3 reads TGTGCCAGCAGCAACTCGGGACTTATATACGAGCAGTACTTC.